The sequence of this T cell receptor beta chain was determined in a study of T cells in Graves' hyperthyroidism and ophthalmopathy. The CDR3 is made up of 15 amino acids. CDR1 SQVTM and CDR2 ANQGSEA come from the germline V gene. V gave up 8 bases and J gave up 6 bases; unmatched junction bases: 17. RNA transcripts served as the template for amplifying TCR beta CDR3 regions. HTBI primers were used for first-round RT-PCR of the TCR CDR3. TCRdb re-called the multiplex PCR reads through MiXCR, storing one row per CDR3 protein. In the table there are fewer than 650,000 distinct CDR3 sequences, about 46% of which are singletons.

The source material was peripheral blood or thyroid tissue (not recorded which). This clonotype was obtained from an adult woman with Graves' disease, either hyperthyroidism or ophthalmopathy (not recorded which). The gene calls are TRBV29-1 and TRBJ2-7, with TRBD1 matching 9 bases. In DNA form, the CDR3 reads TGCAGCCTTCGGGTCCCGGGACAGGGTTGGAGCGAGCAGTACTTC. It codes for CSLRVPGQGWSEQYF.